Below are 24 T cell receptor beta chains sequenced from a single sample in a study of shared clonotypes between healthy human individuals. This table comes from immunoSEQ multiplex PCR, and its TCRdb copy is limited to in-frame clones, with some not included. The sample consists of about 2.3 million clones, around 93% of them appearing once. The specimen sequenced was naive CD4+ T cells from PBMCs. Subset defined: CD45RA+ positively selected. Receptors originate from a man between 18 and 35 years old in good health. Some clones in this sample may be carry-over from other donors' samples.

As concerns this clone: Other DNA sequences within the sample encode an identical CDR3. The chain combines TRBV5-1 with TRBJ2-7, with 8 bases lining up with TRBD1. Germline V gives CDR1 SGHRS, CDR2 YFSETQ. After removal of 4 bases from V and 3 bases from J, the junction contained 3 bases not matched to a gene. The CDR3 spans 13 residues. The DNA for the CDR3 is TGCGCCAGCAGCGCCGGACAGGGCTACGAGCAGTACTTC. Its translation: CASSAGQGYEQYF.

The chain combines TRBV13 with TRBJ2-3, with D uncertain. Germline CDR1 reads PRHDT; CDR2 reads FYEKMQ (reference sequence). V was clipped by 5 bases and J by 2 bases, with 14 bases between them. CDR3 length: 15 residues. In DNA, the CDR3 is TGTGCCAGCAGCGCCCGGGCCAGGAACACAGATACGCAGTATTTT. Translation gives CASSARARNTDTQYF.

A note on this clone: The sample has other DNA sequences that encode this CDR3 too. CDR3 DNA: TGTGCCAGCAGCGGACTAGCGGGGCGCAATGAGCAGTTCTTC. This translates into CASSGLAGRNEQFF. The chain uses TRBV2 and TRBJ2-1; 12 nucleotides match TRBD2. V was pared by 6 bases and J by 6 bases, with 3 bases of the junction left unmatched. Germline assignment: CDR1 SNHLY and CDR2 FYNNEI. This CDR3 has 14 residues. The variable domain in full, completed from reference TRBV2 and TRBJ2-1, reads EPEVTQTPSHQVTQMGQEVILRCVPISNHLYFYWYRQILGQKVEFLVSFYNNEISEKSEIFDDQFSVERPDGSNFTLKIRSTKLEDSAMYFCASSGLAGRNEQFFGPGTRLTVL.

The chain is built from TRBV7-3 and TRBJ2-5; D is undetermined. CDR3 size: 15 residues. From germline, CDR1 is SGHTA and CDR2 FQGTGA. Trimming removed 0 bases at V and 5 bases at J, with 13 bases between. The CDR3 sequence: CASSLTPALWETQYF. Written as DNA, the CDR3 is TGTGCCAGCAGCTTAACGCCAGCGTTATGGGAGACCCAGTACTTC. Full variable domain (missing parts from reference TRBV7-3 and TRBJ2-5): GAGVSQTPSNKVTEKGKYVELRCDPISGHTALYWYRQSLGQGPEFLIYFQGTGAADDSGLPNDRFFAVRPEGSVSTLKIQRTERGDSAVYLCASSLTPALWETQYFGPGTRLLVL.

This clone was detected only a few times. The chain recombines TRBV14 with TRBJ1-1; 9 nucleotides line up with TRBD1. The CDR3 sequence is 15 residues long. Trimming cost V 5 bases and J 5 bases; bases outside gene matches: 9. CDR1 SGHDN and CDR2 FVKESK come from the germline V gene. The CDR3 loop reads CASSYGTGRETEAFF. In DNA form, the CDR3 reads TGTGCCAGCAGCTACGGGACAGGGCGAGAAACTGAAGCTTTCTTT.

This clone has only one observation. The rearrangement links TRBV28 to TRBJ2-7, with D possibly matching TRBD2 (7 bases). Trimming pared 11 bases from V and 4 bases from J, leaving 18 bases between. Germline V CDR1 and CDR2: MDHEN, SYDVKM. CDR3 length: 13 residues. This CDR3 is CAVSPGGRYEQYF. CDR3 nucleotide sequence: TGTGCCGTGTCGCCGGGGGGCAGGTACGAGCAGTACTTC.

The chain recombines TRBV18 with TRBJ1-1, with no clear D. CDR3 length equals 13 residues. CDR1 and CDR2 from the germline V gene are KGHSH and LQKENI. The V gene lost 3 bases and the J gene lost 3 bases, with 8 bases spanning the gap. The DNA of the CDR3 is TGTGCCAGCTCACCCGGGATTTACACTGAAGCTTTCTTT. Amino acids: CASSPGIYTEAFF.

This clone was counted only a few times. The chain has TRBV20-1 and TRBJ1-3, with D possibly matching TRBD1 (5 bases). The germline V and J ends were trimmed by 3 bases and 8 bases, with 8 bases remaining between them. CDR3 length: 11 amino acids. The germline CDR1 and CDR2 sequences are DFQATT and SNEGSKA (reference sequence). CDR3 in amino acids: CSASQGDTIYF. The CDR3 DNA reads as TGCAGTGCTAGTCAGGGTGACACCATATATTTT.

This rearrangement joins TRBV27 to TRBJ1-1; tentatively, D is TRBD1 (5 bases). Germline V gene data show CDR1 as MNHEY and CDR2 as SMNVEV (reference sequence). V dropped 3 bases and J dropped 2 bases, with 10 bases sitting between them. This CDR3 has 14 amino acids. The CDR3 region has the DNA TGTGCCAGCAGTTTTGGGGGACCAAACACTGAAGCTTTCTTT. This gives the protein CASSFGGPNTEAFF.

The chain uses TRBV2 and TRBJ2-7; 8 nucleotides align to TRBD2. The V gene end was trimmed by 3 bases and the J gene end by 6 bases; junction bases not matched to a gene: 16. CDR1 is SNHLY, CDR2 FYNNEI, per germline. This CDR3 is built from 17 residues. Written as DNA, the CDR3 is TGTGCCAGCAGTGAGACGCGGGGAGCGGGAGCCACGGGCGAGCAGTACTTC. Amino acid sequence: CASSETRGAGATGEQYF.

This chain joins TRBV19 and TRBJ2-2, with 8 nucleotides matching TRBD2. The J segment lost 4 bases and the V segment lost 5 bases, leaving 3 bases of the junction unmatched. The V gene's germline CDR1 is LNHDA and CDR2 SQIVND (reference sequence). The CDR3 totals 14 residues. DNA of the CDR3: TGTGCCAGTAGTTCCCGGGAGGGCACCGGGGAGCTGTTTTTT. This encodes CASSSREGTGELFF.

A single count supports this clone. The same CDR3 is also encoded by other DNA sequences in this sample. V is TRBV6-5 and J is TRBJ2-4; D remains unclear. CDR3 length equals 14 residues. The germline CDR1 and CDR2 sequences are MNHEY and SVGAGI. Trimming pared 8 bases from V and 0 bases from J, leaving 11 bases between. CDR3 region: CASRSDGAKNIQYF. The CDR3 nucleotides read TGTGCCAGCCGATCGGATGGAGCCAAAAACATTCAGTACTTC.

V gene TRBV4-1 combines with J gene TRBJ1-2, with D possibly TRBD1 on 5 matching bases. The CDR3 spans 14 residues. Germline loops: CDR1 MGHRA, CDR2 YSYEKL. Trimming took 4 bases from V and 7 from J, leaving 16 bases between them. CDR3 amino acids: CASSPPGLRFGYTF. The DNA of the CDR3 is TGCGCCAGCAGCCCCCCGGGACTGAGGTTTGGCTACACCTTC.

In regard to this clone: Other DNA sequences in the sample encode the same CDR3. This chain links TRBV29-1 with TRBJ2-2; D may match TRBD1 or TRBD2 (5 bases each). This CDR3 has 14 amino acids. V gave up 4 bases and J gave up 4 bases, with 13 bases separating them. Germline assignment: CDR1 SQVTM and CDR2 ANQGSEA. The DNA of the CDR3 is TGCAGCGTTGCGAGGGGCGTTGGCACCGGGGAGCTGTTTTTT. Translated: CSVARGVGTGELFF.

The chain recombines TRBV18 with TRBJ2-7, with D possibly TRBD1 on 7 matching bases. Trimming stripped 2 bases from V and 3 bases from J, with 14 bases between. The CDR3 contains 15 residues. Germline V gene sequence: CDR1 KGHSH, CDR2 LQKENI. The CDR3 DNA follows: TGTGCCAGCTCACCAGCGGGACAGCTACGCTACGAGCAGTACTTC. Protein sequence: CASSPAGQLRYEQYF.

The DNA for the CDR3 is TGTGCCAGCAGTGCTTTATTATTCAGGGTTGAAGCTTTCTTT. Protein sequence: CASSALLFRVEAFF. This chain connects TRBV6-1 to TRBJ1-1; D perhaps matches TRBD1 (5 bases). The length of the CDR3 is 14 residues. V lost 4 bases to trimming and J lost 7 bases, with 16 bases between them. Germline values: CDR1 MNHNS, CDR2 SASEGT.

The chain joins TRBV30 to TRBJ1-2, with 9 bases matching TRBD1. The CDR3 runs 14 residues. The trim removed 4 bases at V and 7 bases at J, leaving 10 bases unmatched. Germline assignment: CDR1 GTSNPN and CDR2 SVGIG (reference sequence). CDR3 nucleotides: TGTGCCTGGACCCAAGACAGGGGGGTCGGTGGCTACACCTTC. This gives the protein CAWTQDRGVGGYTF.

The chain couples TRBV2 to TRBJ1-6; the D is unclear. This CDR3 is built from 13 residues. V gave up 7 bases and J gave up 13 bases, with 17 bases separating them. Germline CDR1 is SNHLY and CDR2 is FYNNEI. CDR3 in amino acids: CASTPAVPTPLHF. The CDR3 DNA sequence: TGTGCCAGCACGCCAGCGGTCCCTACCCCCCTCCACTTT.

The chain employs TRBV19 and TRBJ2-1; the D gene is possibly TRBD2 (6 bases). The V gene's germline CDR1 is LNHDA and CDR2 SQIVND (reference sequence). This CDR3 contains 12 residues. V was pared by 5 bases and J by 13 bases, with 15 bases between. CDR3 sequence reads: CASSPTSMFQFF. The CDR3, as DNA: TGTGCCAGTAGTCCGACTAGTATGTTTCAGTTCTTC.

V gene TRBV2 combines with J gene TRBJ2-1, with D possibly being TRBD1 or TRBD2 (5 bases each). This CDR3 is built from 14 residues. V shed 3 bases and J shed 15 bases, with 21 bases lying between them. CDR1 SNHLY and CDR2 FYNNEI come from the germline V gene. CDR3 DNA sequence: TGTGCCAGCAGTGAGAGGGTAAGGGGAGAGGCAAGGTTCTTC. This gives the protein CASSERVRGEARFF.

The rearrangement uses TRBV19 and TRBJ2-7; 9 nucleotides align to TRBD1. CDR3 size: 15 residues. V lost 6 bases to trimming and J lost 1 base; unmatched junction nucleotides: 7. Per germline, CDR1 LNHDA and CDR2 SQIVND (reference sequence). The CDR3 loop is CASRETGTGSYEQYF. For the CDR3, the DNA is TGTGCCAGTAGAGAGACCGGGACAGGGTCCTACGAGCAGTACTTC.

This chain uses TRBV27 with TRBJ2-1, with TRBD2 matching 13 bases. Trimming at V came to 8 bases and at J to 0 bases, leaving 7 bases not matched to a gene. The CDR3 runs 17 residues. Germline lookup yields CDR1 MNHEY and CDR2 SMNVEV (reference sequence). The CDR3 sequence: CASHRTSGSLSYNEQFF. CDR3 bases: TGTGCCAGCCACCGGACTAGCGGGAGTCTCTCCTACAATGAGCAGTTCTTC.

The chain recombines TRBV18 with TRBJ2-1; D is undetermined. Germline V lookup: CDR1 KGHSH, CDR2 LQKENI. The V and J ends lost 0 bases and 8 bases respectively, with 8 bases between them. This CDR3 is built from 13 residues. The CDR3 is CASSPPGPDEQFF. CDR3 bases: TGTGCCAGCTCACCACCTGGACCGGATGAGCAGTTCTTC.

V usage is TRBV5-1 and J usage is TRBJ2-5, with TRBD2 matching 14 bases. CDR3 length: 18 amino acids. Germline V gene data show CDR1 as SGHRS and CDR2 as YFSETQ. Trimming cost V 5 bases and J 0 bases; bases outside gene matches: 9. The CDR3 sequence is CASSYGLAGGSYQETQYF. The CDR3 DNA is TGCGCCAGCAGTTACGGACTAGCGGGAGGATCTTACCAAGAGACCCAGTACTTC.